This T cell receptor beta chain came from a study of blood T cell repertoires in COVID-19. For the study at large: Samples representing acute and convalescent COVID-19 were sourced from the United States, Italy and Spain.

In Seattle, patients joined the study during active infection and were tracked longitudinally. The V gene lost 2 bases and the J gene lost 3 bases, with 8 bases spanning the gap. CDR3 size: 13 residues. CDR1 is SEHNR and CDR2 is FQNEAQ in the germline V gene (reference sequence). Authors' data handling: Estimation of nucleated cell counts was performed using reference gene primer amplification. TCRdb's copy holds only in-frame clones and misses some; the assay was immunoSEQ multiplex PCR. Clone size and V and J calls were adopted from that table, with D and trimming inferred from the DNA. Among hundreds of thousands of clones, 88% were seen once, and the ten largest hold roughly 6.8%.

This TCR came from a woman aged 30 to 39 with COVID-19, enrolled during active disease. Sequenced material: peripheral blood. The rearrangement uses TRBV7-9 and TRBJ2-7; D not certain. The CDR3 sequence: CASSLPPFYEQYF. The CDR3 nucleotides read TGTGCCAGCAGCTTACCCCCCTTCTACGAGCAGTACTTC.